This T cell receptor beta chain stems from a study of OX40 agonist ivuxolimab in advanced cancers. The study in broad terms: Ivuxolimab was an agonistic, fully human IgG2 monoclonal antibody directed against OX40 (CD134), a costimulatory receptor. Intravenous ivuxolimab was administered to patients every 2 weeks at six dose levels: 0.01, 0.1, 0.3, 1.5, 3 and 10 mg/kg. Among the approximately 50 dose-escalation patients, around 20 had hepatocellular carcinoma, some 15 melanoma, 9 renal cell carcinoma and 9 head and neck cancer. The dose-escalation cohort was 82.7% male with a mean age of about 54 years, ranging from 23 to 79. Prior anti-PD-1, anti-PD-L1 or anti-CTLA-4 therapy was permitted, and approximately 42% of dose-escalation patients had received checkpoint inhibitors. Three dose-escalation patients achieved partial responses, one with hepatocellular carcinoma and two with cutaneous melanoma. The point of sequencing TCRbeta in the periphery was to test whether ivuxolimab changed TCR sequence diversity and drove clonal T-cell expansion. The paper reports the monotherapy dose-escalation portion (N of about 52 patients) of the phase I ivuxolimab trial.

A word on this clone: There is no known antigen for this receptor. Base qualities are not at hand, and no much larger clone is one base apart.

The trial excluded patients who had a history of autoimmune disease or who were on systemic immunosuppression. Peripheral blood for TCR sequencing was drawn from every dose cohort at baseline, at cycle 4 day 1 and at cycle 7 day 1. The samples were taken from a phase I, first-in-human, multicenter, open-label dose-escalation trial of ivuxolimab. Adults with locally advanced or metastatic melanoma, renal cell, hepatocellular, or head and neck squamous cell carcinoma were enrolled in the trial. Before TCR sequencing, CD4+ and CD8+ T cells were separately sorted from peripheral blood. Results and caveats for the whole study, not just this receptor: Antigen specificity was not determined for the clonally expanded peripheral T cells. Low levels of normalized T-cell clonal expansion were also seen in some patients who did not respond. On average, CD8+ T cells showed more expanded clones than CD4+ T cells after ivuxolimab. In the 0.1-3.0 mg/kg groups, partial responders had among the lowest normalized peripheral clonal expansion, particularly in CD8+ T cells. Clonal expansion of both CD4+ and CD8+ blood T cells was observed from baseline to week 6 at doses 0.1 to 3.0 mg/kg.

For sequencing of the TCRbeta CDR3 region, genomic DNA was extracted from the sorted cells. TCRbeta CDR3 regions were sequenced using the immunoSEQ Assay. In TCRdb, the immuneACCESS table is reduced to in-frame sequences with V and J assigned. These tables do not hold every clone; where another copy was compared, an unresolved V gene accounts for under half, and the others remain unexplained. This sample gives roughly 62,000 clones in total; approximately 85% of them show up just once. 4.7% of the sample lies in the top ten. V was cut back by 3 bases and J by 6 bases, leaving a gap of 9 bases between them. CDR1 and CDR2, per the germline V gene (reference sequence), are SEHNR and FQNEAQ. Its CDR3 holds 12 amino acids, cysteine through phenylalanine. This entry keeps only the CDR3 DNA: 36 bases, framed from base 1.

This chain joins TRBV7-9 to TRBJ2-7, with an unclear D gene assignment. The origin of this receptor is an adult with an advanced solid tumor such as melanoma, head and neck, liver or kidney cancer. Sequences were derived from CD4+ or CD8+ T cells sorted from blood, sampled in a trial of the OX40 agonist ivuxolimab. The CDR3 protein sequence reads: CASSFTVGEQYF. The sequenced DNA: TGTGCCAGCAGCTTCACGGTGGGCGAGCAGTACTTC.